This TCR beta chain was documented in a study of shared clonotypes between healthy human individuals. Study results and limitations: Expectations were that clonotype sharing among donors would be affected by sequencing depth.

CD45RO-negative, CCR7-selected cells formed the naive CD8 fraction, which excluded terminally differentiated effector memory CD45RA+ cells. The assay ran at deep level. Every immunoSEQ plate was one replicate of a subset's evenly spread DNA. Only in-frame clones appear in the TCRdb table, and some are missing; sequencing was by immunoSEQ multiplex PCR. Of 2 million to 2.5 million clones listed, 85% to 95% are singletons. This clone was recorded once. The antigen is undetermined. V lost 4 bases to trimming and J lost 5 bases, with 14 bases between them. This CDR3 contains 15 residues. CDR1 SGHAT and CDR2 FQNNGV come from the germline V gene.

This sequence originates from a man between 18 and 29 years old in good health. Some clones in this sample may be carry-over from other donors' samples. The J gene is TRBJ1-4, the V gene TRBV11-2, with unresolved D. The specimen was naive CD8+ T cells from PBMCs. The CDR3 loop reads CASSSARVWNEKLFF. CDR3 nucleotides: TGTGCCAGCAGCTCCGCGCGGGTCTGGAATGAAAAACTGTTTTTT.